The source of this TCR beta chain is a study of technical replicates of blood from a handful of donors. Sequencing used immunoSEQ multiplex PCR; TCRdb keeps in-frame clones, though not all of them. Among tens of thousands of clones listed, approximately 94% were seen once. This CDR3 contains 16 residues. The germline gives CDR1 SGDLS, CDR2 YYNGEE. V was clipped by 0 bases and J by 6 bases, with 19 bases between them. The table lists this clone with a count of one. This TCR came from a human donor in good health. V gene TRBV9 combines with J gene TRBJ2-7, with a tentative D call TRBD1 (6 bases). The sequenced sample consisted of T cells isolated from PBMCs. CDR3 nucleotide sequence: TGTGCCAGCAGCGTAGGGGGGTCAAGGGACACCCGCGAGCAGTACTTC. Translated, it gives CASSVGGSRDTREQYF.